What follows are 13 T cell receptor beta chains derived from one specimen sequenced in a study of blood T cell repertoires in COVID-19. Produced via immunoSEQ multiplex PCR; TCRdb's table is partial and in-frame only. The top ten hold around 6.2% of the sample, which has around 97,000 clones, roughly 87% seen once. The source material was peripheral blood. Receptors originate from a human donor in a cohort sampled during active COVID-19.

Here the CDR3 reads CASKFRVNTEAFF. In DNA, the CDR3 is TGTGCCAGTAAGTTCCGAGTGAACACTGAAGCTTTCTTT. The V and J genes are TRBV19 and TRBJ1-1; D is undetermined. Germline loops: CDR1 LNHDA, CDR2 SQIVND (reference sequence). The V end was cut by 7 bases, the J end by 0 bases, with 9 bases between. The CDR3 is 13 residues long.

The rearrangement links TRBV14 to TRBJ1-1; 9 bases fit TRBD1. V shed 0 bases, J shed 4 bases, and the junction held 0 bases outside the gene matches. CDR3 length equals 14 residues. Germline-derived CDR1 and CDR2 are SGHDN and FVKESK. The CDR3 bases are TGTGCCAGCAGCCAAGAGACAGGGGGCACTGAAGCTTTCTTT. Translated: CASSQETGGTEAFF.

In this sample, this clone turned up a few times. A junction end diverges from the germline sequence, so it may reflect a read error. The chain couples TRBV3-1 (or the pseudogene TRBV3-2) to TRBJ2-1, with D unresolved. The germline V gene encodes CDR1 LGHDT and CDR2 YNNKEL (reference sequence). The CDR3 length is 12 residues. CDR3 sequence: CASSQDDNEQFF. As DNA, the CDR3 is TGTGCCAGCAGCCAAGATGACAACGAGCAGTTCTTC.

The V and J genes are TRBV7-6 and TRBJ1-5; the D is unclear. Trimming stripped 0 bases from V and 4 bases from J, with 4 bases between. Germline CDR1 reads SGHVS; CDR2 reads FNYEAQ. The CDR3 covers 13 residues. CDR3 DNA sequence: TGTGCCAGCAGCTTAGCCCAAAATCAGCCCCAGCATTTT. Protein sequence: CASSLAQNQPQHF.

The chain combines TRBV6-5 with TRBJ2-3, with D unresolved. This CDR3 spans 16 amino acids. Trimming pared 0 bases from V and 0 bases from J, leaving 10 bases between. Germline values: CDR1 MNHEY, CDR2 SVGAGI. The DNA for the CDR3 is TGTGCCAGCAGTTACTCGAGTGATACGAGCACAGATACGCAGTATTTT. It encodes CASSYSSDTSTDTQYF.

The chain is built from TRBV10-2 and TRBJ2-2; 12 bases agree with TRBD2. With 5 bases clipped from V and 6 bases from J, the junction kept 1 base outside the gene matches. The CDR3 spans 14 residues. Germline V gene lookup returns CDR1 WSHSY and CDR2 SAAADI. The CDR3 here is CASSRTSGAGELFF. The CDR3, as DNA: TGCGCCAGCAGTAGGACTAGCGGGGCCGGGGAGCTGTTTTTT.

V is TRBV27 and J is TRBJ1-2; no reliable D call. V lost 5 bases and J lost 1, with 8 bases in between. The CDR3 runs to 13 residues. The germline CDR1 and CDR2 sequences are MNHEY and SMNVEV (reference sequence). CDR3 residues: CASSPEINYGYTF. CDR3 DNA: TGTGCCAGCAGTCCGGAGATTAACTATGGCTACACCTTC.

This rearrangement joins TRBV5-4 to TRBJ2-1; weak D call: TRBD2 (5 bases). This CDR3 spans 13 amino acids. Trimming removed 1 base from V and 6 bases from J, with 8 bases in between. Germline V gene lookup returns CDR1 SGHNT and CDR2 YYREEE (reference sequence). CDR3 sequence: CASSLIGGNEQFF. The CDR3 DNA is TGTGCCAGCAGCTTGATAGGAGGCAATGAGCAGTTCTTC.

In this sample, this clone turned up a few times. The chain joins TRBV6-1 to TRBJ2-7; D might be TRBD1 (5 bases). This CDR3 has 14 residues. The germline V gene has CDR1 MNHNS and CDR2 SASEGT. Trimming cost V 1 base and J 4 bases, with 11 bases left between them. CDR3 bases: TGTGCCAGCAGTGAAGGCTGGGGCAGGTACGAGCAGTACTTC. Protein sequence: CASSEGWGRYEQYF.

The rearrangement links TRBV10-3 to TRBJ1-5, with D hard to call. V lost 0 bases to trimming and J lost 6 bases, with 9 bases between them. Per the germline V gene, CDR1 is ENHRY and CDR2 is SYGVKD. This CDR3 is built from 14 residues. CDR3 residues: CAISESGGIQPQHF. For the CDR3, the DNA is TGTGCCATCAGTGAGTCTGGAGGTATTCAGCCCCAGCATTTT.

The CDR3 sequence: CATRDLEYEQYF. The CDR3 coding sequence is TGTGCCACCCGGGACTTGGAGTACGAGCAGTACTTC. This chain connects TRBV15 to TRBJ2-7; possible D gene TRBD2, 6 bases. The CDR3 is 12 amino acids. The germline V gene has CDR1 LNHNV and CDR2 YYDKDF (reference sequence). The V end was cut by 8 bases, the J end by 4 bases, with 12 bases between.

The chain joins TRBV3-1 (or the pseudogene TRBV3-2) to TRBJ2-1; unclear D gene. CDR3 length: 16 residues. Germline CDR1 LGHDT, CDR2 YNNKEL (reference sequence). V shed 6 bases and J shed 0 bases, with 15 bases lying between them. This CDR3 reads CASSPRLSSSYNEQFF. In DNA, the CDR3 is TGTGCCAGCAGTCCCCGTCTCTCTAGCTCCTACAATGAGCAGTTCTTC.

This clone was found once. V gene TRBV7-8 combines with J gene TRBJ2-5, with 9 bases lining up with TRBD2. The CDR3 runs 15 residues. Germline CDR1 reads SGHVS; CDR2 reads FQNEAQ. V dropped 5 bases and J dropped 2; count of bases not matched to a gene: 6. The CDR3 DNA follows: TGTGCCAGCAGCAGGCGGGGGGGTCGGCAAGAGACCCAGTACTTC. Translating it yields CASSRRGGRQETQYF.